A selection of T cell receptor beta chains follows, all from one sample in a study of monozygotic twins with inflammatory bowel disease. One entry per CDR3 protein, without DNA, is what TCRdb gives after re-calling the 5' RACE reads. The sample table includes fewer than 550,000 distinct CDR3 sequences. Input material: blood. All receptors come from a human donor with ulcerative colitis or Crohn's disease, or a healthy co-twin of an affected twin (not recorded which). Each CDR3 is given with its conserved first and last residue.

J gene: TRBJ2-1
V gene: TRBV5-1
CDR3 protein: CASSPVLAGKNEQFF

J gene: TRBJ2-2
V gene: TRBV5-1
CDR3 protein: CASSFRSDPGGTGELFF

J gene: TRBJ2-5
V gene: TRBV20-1
CDR3 protein: CSARDRVVAWGSQYF

J gene: TRBJ2-3
V gene: TRBV2
CDR3 protein: CASSADGVTESTDTQYF

J gene: TRBJ1-1
V gene: TRBV9
CDR3 protein: CASSVVPGQANTEAFF

J gene: TRBJ2-2
V gene: TRBV7-3
CDR3 protein: CASSLNRAGGELFF

J gene: TRBJ1-6
V gene: TRBV2
CDR3 protein: CASTMGGPYNSPLHF

J gene: TRBJ2-1
V gene: TRBV29-1
CDR3 protein: CSVPLTYNEQFF

J gene: TRBJ1-4
V gene: TRBV4-1
CDR3 protein: CASSQGLGATNEKLFF

J gene: TRBJ2-7
V gene: TRBV18
CDR3 protein: CASSPVSGTGEQYF

J gene: TRBJ1-1
V gene: TRBV5-1
CDR3 protein: CASSEAQGMNTEAFF

J gene: TRBJ2-1
V gene: TRBV7-2
CDR3 protein: CASSLQTSGVDEQFF

J gene: TRBJ1-1
V gene: TRBV27
CDR3 protein: CASTRTTATGNTEAFF

J gene: TRBJ2-5
V gene: TRBV4-1
CDR3 protein: CASSQGRVGWETQYF

J gene: TRBJ2-5
V gene: TRBV20-1
CDR3 protein: CSALRDRETQYF

J gene: TRBJ2-7
V gene: TRBV7-6
CDR3 protein: CASSKLPGQSVEQYF

J gene: TRBJ2-3
V gene: TRBV12-3/TRBV12-4
CDR3 protein: CASSAGSATDTQYF

J gene: TRBJ2-2
V gene: TRBV7-2
CDR3 protein: CASSEREWTGELFF

J gene: TRBJ2-4
V gene: TRBV18
CDR3 protein: CASSPLNDPGSKNIQYF

J gene: TRBJ2-1
V gene: TRBV6-2/TRBV6-3
CDR3 protein: CASSYGPAGYNEQFF

J gene: TRBJ2-7
V gene: TRBV5-1
CDR3 protein: CASSSEQHLYEQYF

J gene: TRBJ1-1
V gene: TRBV6-1
CDR3 protein: CASWGLGNTEAFF

J gene: TRBJ2-1
V gene: TRBV24-1
CDR3 protein: CATSQNNEQFF

J gene: TRBJ2-3
V gene: TRBV7-2
CDR3 protein: CASSLGLAVSRTDTQYF

J gene: TRBJ1-2
V gene: TRBV5-1
CDR3 protein: CASRTEIANYGYTF